Detailed here is one TCR beta chain. Germline CDR1 and CDR2: LGHDT and YNNKEL (reference sequence). This CDR3 has 11 amino acids. V lost 10 bases to trimming and J lost 5 bases, with 11 bases between them. Here immunoSEQ multiplex PCR was the method, and the copy in TCRdb shows in-frame clones only, minus some. Here the sample spans more than 9,500 clones, 85% to 90% being singletons. The data belong to a study of blood T cell repertoires in COVID-19. As for the study in general: In each case, the material was cDNA or gDNA derived from T cells, B-cell-depleted T cells, or PBMCs.

Sequencing used peripheral blood. The TCR sequence derives from a woman aged 60-70 years with active COVID-19. The rearrangement joins TRBV3-1 (or the pseudogene TRBV3-2) to TRBJ2-5, with D possibly TRBD2 on 6 matching bases. CDR3 DNA: TGTGCCACCAAAGGAGGGGAGACCCAGTACTTC. Its protein product is CATKGGETQYF.